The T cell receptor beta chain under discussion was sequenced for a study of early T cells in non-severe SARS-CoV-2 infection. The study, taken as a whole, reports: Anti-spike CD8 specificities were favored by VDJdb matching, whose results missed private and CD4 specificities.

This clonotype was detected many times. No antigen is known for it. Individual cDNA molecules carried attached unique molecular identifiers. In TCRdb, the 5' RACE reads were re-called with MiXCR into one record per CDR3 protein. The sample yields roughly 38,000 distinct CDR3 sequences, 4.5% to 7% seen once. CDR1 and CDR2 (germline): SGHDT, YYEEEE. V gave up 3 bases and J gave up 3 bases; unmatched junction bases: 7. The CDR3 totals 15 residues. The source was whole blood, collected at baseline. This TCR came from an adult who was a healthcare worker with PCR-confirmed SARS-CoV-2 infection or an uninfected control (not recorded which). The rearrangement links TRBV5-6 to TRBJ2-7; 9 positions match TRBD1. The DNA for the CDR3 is TGTGCCAGCAGCTCCGGACAGGGGAGGGGCTACGAGCAGTACTTC. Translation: CASSSGQGRGYEQYF.